Following are 6 T cell receptor beta chains from one sample sequenced in a study of patients and donors after allogeneic stem cell transplantation. TCRdb reanalysed the RT-PCR reads using MiXCR and keeps one entry per CDR3 protein. This table has roughly 960,000 distinct CDR3 sequences, more than 15% appearing once. Sequenced input: blood, either unsorted or a sorted T cell fraction (not recorded which). The receptors shown here come from a human donor who was either an allogeneic HSCT recipient or a stem cell or donor lymphocyte infusion donor (not recorded which). It is not recorded whose cells these are; they may come from a transplant donor.

This clonotype was observed a few times. The chain combines TRBV7-9 with TRBJ2-3; D may be TRBD1 or TRBD2 (5 bases each). In germline, CDR1 is SEHNR, CDR2 FQNEAQ (reference sequence). V lost 4 bases and J 0 bases, leaving 11 bases between the germline ends. The CDR3 sequence is 15 residues long. CDR3 nucleotide sequence: TGTGCCAGCAGCTCCCTGGGGGAGAGCACAGATACGCAGTATTTT. Amino acids: CASSSLGESTDTQYF. Together with reference TRBV7-9 and TRBJ2-3, the CDR3 gives the full variable domain: DTGVSQNPRHKITKRGQNVTFRCDPISEHNRLYWYRQTLGQGPEFLTYFQNEAQLEKSRLLSDRFSAERPKGSFSTLEIQRTEQGDSAMYLCASSSLGESTDTQYFGPGTRLTVL.

This clonotype was seen a handful of times. The genes are TRBV29-1 and TRBJ2-3, with 13 bases lining up with TRBD2. The CDR3 is made up of 17 amino acids. Unmatched junction bases numbered 8, after V lost 0 bases and J lost 5 bases. CDR1 is SQVTM and CDR2 is ANQGSEA in the germline V gene. The CDR3 DNA reads TGCAGCGTTGAAGATGTCGGACTAGCGGGAGTGCAAGATACGCAGTATTTT. Its protein is CSVEDVGLAGVQDTQYF.

V is TRBV20-1 and J is TRBJ2-2; 11 bases are a match to TRBD2. Germline assignment: CDR1 DFQATT and CDR2 SNEGSKA (reference sequence). The V gene end was trimmed by 5 bases and the J gene end by 4 bases; junction bases not matched to a gene: 9. The CDR3 sequence is 16 residues long. This CDR3 reads CSARLTSGMATGELFF. CDR3 DNA: TGCAGTGCTCGCCTGACTAGCGGGATGGCCACCGGGGAGCTGTTTTTT.

The rearrangement uses TRBV29-1 and TRBJ1-1, with TRBD1 as a possible D gene (5 bases). Germline V gene lookup returns CDR1 SQVTM and CDR2 ANQGSEA. The CDR3 runs 13 residues. V was clipped by 6 bases and J by 4 bases, with 15 bases between them. This CDR3 is CSVRQGEGTEAFF. CDR3 coding DNA: TGCAGCGTCCGGCAAGGGGAGGGCACTGAAGCTTTCTTT.

The rearrangement links TRBV11-2 to TRBJ2-7; TRBD1 aligns across 10 bases. V lost 5 bases, J lost 4 bases, and 8 bases stayed unmatched. CDR3 size: 15 residues. Per the germline V gene, CDR1 is SGHAT and CDR2 is FQNNGV. The CDR3 DNA follows: TGTGCCAGCAGCCCCAGAACGGGACAGGGGTACGAGCAGTACTTC. Its protein product is CASSPRTGQGYEQYF.

The gene calls are TRBV15 and TRBJ1-1, with TRBD1 identical over 11 bases. Losses at the gene ends were 0 bases for V and 8 bases for J; bases not matched to a gene: 8. The CDR3 has 16 amino acids. Germline V gives CDR1 LNHNV, CDR2 YYDKDF (reference sequence). The CDR3 here is CATSRDEPDRGLEAFF. CDR3 nucleotides: TGTGCCACCAGCAGAGATGAACCGGACAGGGGGCTCGAAGCTTTCTTT. Looking up the rest from reference TRBV15 and TRBJ1-1 gives the full variable domain: DAMVIQNPRYQVTQFGKPVTLSCSQTLNHNVMYWYQQKSSQAPKLLFHYYDKDFNNEADTPDNFQSRRPNTSFCFLDIRSPGLGDTAMYLCATSRDEPDRGLEAFFGQGTRLTVV.